The T cell receptor (beta chain) under discussion was sequenced for a study of tissue T cells after allogeneic stem cell transplantation (dated by TCRdb to between 2021 and 2024). Describing the broader study: The study profiled TCR beta repertoires across many tissues from research autopsies of patients with and without GVHD, plus mouse models of GVHD. The human arm was a prospective observational study without blinding or randomization. General findings and caveats noted by the study authors: Few T cell clones were found to be shared across patients, but shared repertoire signatures across patients were revealed in a tissue-specific fashion by motif-based clustering. A small and clinically heterogeneous patient cohort was studied, and sampling depth was acknowledged as a limitation. The study did not establish which tissue TCRs were alloreactive or antigen-specific, and some clones may have been host cells that persisted. In both patients and mice, T cells from blood and spleen picked up only a limited part of the TCR repertoire that was detected in tissues. Within patients, how anatomically similar tissues were was a major factor shaping TCR repertoire composition, regardless of disease or transplant status.

The cysteine opens and the phenylalanine closes a CDR3 of 13 amino acids. Shown are 36 bases from within the CDR3, in frame from base 1. Deletion took 2 bases off V and 6 bases off J, with a span of 9 bases between the germline ends. The germline V gene gives CDR1 as NSHNY and CDR2 as SYGAGN. As regards this clone: It has no known antigen specificity. Because the receptor is murine, the gene names and germline sequences shown are mouse ones. The CDR3 is cut off 1 residue early in the read; its end comes from the germline J gene.

The receptor library was made with the immunoSEQ multiplex PCR assay. TCRbeta CDR3 sequencing was performed at survey depth by Adaptive Biotechnologies, and CDR3 sequences, V/J genes, productive frequency and template counts were reported. TCR beta CDR3 regions were amplified from genomic DNA rather than RNA. For the original study's pipeline: Jensen-Shannon divergence served to quantify pairwise repertoire overlap between tissues, with 0 meaning identical and 1 meaning complete divergence. Tissues were clustered by single-linkage agglomerative hierarchical clustering of pairwise JSD values, and the clustering results were displayed as dendrograms. GLIPH2 was run on all patient samples with simulation_depth 1000, kmer_min_depth 3, cdr3_length_cutoff 8, keeping groups with more than two unique CDR3s. A standardized tissue-overlap score extrapolated Jaccard GLIPH-group overlap across patients to a standard repertoire size of 1000 clones. Linear mixed-effect models, with tissue included as a fixed effect and individual included as a random effect, were used to assess associations of diversity with clinical or experimental variables. The immuneACCESS repertoire file appears here via TCRdb, limited to in-frame rearrangements. These files lack a portion of the clones; in checked studies, under half of the deficit traces to unresolved V genes, and the cause of the others is not known. The V and J calls and clone size come from that table; D and trimming were worked out from the DNA. For this sample there are 20,000 to 25,000 clones; approximately 69% appear just once. The ten largest clones represent 0.35% to 0.45% of the sample.

The sample comprised blood. The receptor's source is a female BALB/c mouse in good health. This strain is of MHC haplotype H2-d. This sequence uses TRBV13-1 and TRBJ2-1; TRBD1 is a weak D gene call, 6 bases matching. This receptor carries the CDR3 CASSDRGGAEQFF. The part of the CDR3 DNA that was read is TGTGCCAGCAGTGACAGGGGTGGTGCTGAGCAGTTC.